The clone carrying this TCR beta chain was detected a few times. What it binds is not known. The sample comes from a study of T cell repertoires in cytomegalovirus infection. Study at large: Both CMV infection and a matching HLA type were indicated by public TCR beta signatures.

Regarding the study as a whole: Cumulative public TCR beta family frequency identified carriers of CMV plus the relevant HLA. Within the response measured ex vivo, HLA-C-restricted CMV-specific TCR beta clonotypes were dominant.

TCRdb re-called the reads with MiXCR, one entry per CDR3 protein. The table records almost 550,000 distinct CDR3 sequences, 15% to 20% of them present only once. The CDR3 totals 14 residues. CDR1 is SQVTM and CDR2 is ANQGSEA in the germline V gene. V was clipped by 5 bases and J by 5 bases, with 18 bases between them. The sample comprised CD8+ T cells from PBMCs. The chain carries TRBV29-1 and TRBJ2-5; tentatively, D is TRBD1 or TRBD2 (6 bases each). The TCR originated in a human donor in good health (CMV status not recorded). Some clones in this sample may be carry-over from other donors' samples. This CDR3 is CSVFKGGRGETQYF. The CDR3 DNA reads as TGCAGCGTTTTTAAGGGGGGACGCGGGGAGACCCAGTACTTC.